This T cell receptor beta chain was found in a study of blood T cell repertoires in COVID-19. Across the whole study: T cells, B-cell-depleted T cells, or PBMCs provided the cDNA or gDNA that served as material.

Study processing details: Estimated nucleated cell counts came from reference gene primer amplification. Sequenced by immunoSEQ multiplex PCR; TCRdb stores in-frame clones only, minus some. That table is the source of V, J and clone size, and D and trimming were worked out from the DNA. The profile shows fewer than 350,000 clones, about 90% of them singletons. The junction had 5 bases not matched to a gene; V was cut back by 4 bases and J by 4 bases. This CDR3 comprises 15 residues. Germline loops: CDR1 MDHEN, CDR2 SYDVKM. The J gene is TRBJ1-3, the V gene TRBV28, with TRBD1 identical over 9 bases. The receptor was isolated from a woman aged 25 to 39 with acute COVID-19. Specimen: PBMCs or T cells enriched from blood (not recorded which). CDR3 DNA sequence: TGTGCCAGCAGTTCGGGACAGGGCGGGGGAAACACCATATATTTT. Amino acid sequence: CASSSGQGGGNTIYF.